This T cell receptor (beta chain) was documented in a study of human T cells and chemical hapten exposure. Germline V gene sequence: CDR1 SQVTM, CDR2 ANQGSEA. This CDR3 comprises 13 residues. Trimming left V 5 bases short and J 7 bases short, with 14 bases between. TCRdb fed the RACE reads into MiXCR, producing one record per CDR3 protein. The sample consists of 150,000 to 200,000 distinct CDR3 sequences, about 14% of them appearing once. Time point specified: patch test 1, 2 weeks after DPC sensitization. The treatment is: therapeutic diphenylcyclopropenone sensitization with weekly scalp DPC. This clonotype has a count of ten or more.

Sequenced material: whole blood, taken in connection with sensitization to the hapten diphenylcyclopropenone (DPC). This sequence originates from a woman in her twenties or thirties with alopecia areata. Some clones in this sample may be carry-over from other donors' samples. V usage is TRBV29-1 and J usage is TRBJ1-4; tentatively, D is TRBD1 (5 bases). The CDR3 DNA follows: TGCAGCGTTCGAGGGGTCCGGGGTGAAAAACTGTTTTTT. It codes for CSVRGVRGEKLFF.